These 6 T cell receptor beta chains were sequenced from one sample in a study of blood T cell repertoires in COVID-19. Data came from immunoSEQ multiplex PCR; TCRdb stores just in-frame clones and leaves some out. The sample contains tens of thousands of clones, 87% of which appear only once. Sequences were obtained from peripheral blood. These TCRs come from a woman older than 75 with acute or convalescent COVID-19.

The chain uses TRBV11-2 and TRBJ2-3; 11 bases are a match to TRBD1. V lost 7 bases and J lost 3; bases outside the gene matches: 6. CDR1 is SGHAT, CDR2 FQNNGV, per germline. The CDR3 extends over 15 amino acids. The CDR3 is CASILGDRGTDTQYF. Here the CDR3 DNA reads TGTGCCAGCATCCTCGGGGACAGGGGGACAGATACGCAGTATTTT.

The table lists this clone with a count of one. The rearrangement joins TRBV27 to TRBJ2-3; 8 bases fit TRBD2. The ends lost 5 bases at V and 4 bases at J; junction bases unmatched: 17. The CDR3 extends over 18 amino acids. Germline lookup yields CDR1 MNHEY and CDR2 SMNVEV (reference sequence). The CDR3 DNA reads TGTGCCAGCAGTAGGCGTGGGACTAGGGCGGCACAGGCAGATACGCAGTATTTT. Translated: CASSRRGTRAAQADTQYF.

This clone appeared a single time. The genes are TRBV7-2 and TRBJ1-4, with TRBD1 as a possible D gene (6 bases). The CDR3 totals 13 residues. The germline CDR1 and CDR2 sequences are SGHTA and FQGNSA. The V and J ends lost 1 base and 6 bases respectively, with 6 bases between them. CDR3 region: CASSLGTDEKLFF. In DNA form, the CDR3 reads TGTGCCAGCAGCTTAGGGACAGATGAAAAACTGTTTTTT.

The chain couples TRBV2 to TRBJ2-3; the D gene is possibly TRBD2 (5 bases). Germline CDR1 SNHLY, CDR2 FYNNEI. The CDR3 extends over 15 amino acids. Trimming took off 4 bases at V and 5 bases at J, with 16 bases between the two ends. The chain's CDR3 is CASSGGLVEGDTQYF. CDR3 coding DNA: TGTGCCAGCAGTGGAGGACTGGTAGAGGGAGATACGCAGTATTTT.

This chain links TRBV5-1 with TRBJ2-6; 7 bases are a match to TRBD1. V gave up 0 bases and J gave up 2 bases; unmatched junction bases: 2. Per germline, CDR1 SGHRS and CDR2 YFSETQ. The CDR3 totals 16 residues. CDR3 residues: CASSLEGAAGANVLTF. CDR3 DNA: TGCGCCAGCAGCTTGGAGGGGGCGGCTGGGGCCAACGTCCTGACTTTC.

This rearrangement joins TRBV28 to TRBJ1-2, with D unclear. The CDR3 totals 12 residues. V was cut by 7 bases and J by 5 bases, with 11 bases left in between. Germline lookup yields CDR1 MDHEN and CDR2 SYDVKM. CDR3 amino acids: CASTGVWYGYTF. In DNA form, the CDR3 reads TGTGCCAGCACCGGGGTATGGTATGGCTACACCTTC.